Given below is one T cell receptor (beta chain) in context. The antigen remains unidentified. The data belong to a study of OX40 agonist ivuxolimab in advanced cancers. Looking at the study overall: At doses from 0.01 to 10 mg/kg, patients were given intravenous ivuxolimab every 2 weeks. Study-wide results and limits: Within 6 weeks, CD4+ and CD8+ blood T cells expanded clonally at 0.1 to 3.0 mg/kg. Clonal expansion in partial responders at 0.1-3.0 mg/kg ranked among the lowest.

Assay: immunoSEQ multiplex PCR; the TCRdb copy retains only in-frame clones and omits some. The sample yields around 35,000 clones, around 86% seen once. Source: CD4+ or CD8+ T cells sorted from blood, taken in a trial of the OX40 agonist ivuxolimab. This TCR came from an adult with an advanced solid tumor such as melanoma, head and neck, liver or kidney cancer.

The CDR3 nucleotides are TGTGCCAGTAGAGTAGCTAATCAGCCCCAGCATTTT. Protein product: CASRVANQPQHF. The chain carries TRBV19 and TRBJ1-5; no definite D call. The CDR3 totals 12 residues. V dropped 6 bases and J dropped 4 bases, with 7 bases sitting between them. From germline, CDR1 is LNHDA and CDR2 SQIVND (reference sequence).